This TCR beta chain was obtained from a study of blood T cell repertoires in COVID-19. On the study more broadly: Specimens from acute and convalescent COVID-19 originated in the United States, Italy and Spain. The cDNA or gDNA used as material had been derived from T cells, B-cell-depleted T cells, or PBMCs.

Study processing details: Amplifying reference gene primers gave estimates of nucleated cell counts. Method: immunoSEQ multiplex PCR; TCRdb's copy keeps in-frame clones and lacks some. V and J calls and clone size are those listed in that table; D and trimming were worked out from the DNA. Seen here are about 200,000 clones, approximately 84% observed once, and the top ten hold 5.9%. V lost 0 bases and J 0 bases, leaving 7 bases between the germline ends. This CDR3 is built from 15 residues. Per germline, CDR1 SGHRS and CDR2 YFSETQ. The chain employs TRBV5-1 and TRBJ1-3; D unresolved. The sequenced material came from peripheral blood. The TCR originated in an elderly man with acute or convalescent COVID-19. CDR3: CASSLAPGSGNTIYF. CDR3 sequence (DNA): TGCGCCAGCAGCTTGGCCCCAGGCTCTGGAAACACCATATATTTT.